This T cell receptor beta chain was captured in a study of blood T cells in healthy people across ages. With a J-beta primer mix and a sample-barcoded 5' primer, a second PCR ran 7 to 11 cycles. TCRdb independently ran MiXCR on the 5' RACE reads; one entry per CDR3 protein. The repertoire holds around 1,000,000 distinct CDR3 sequences, with under 30% as singletons. This same sample was also part of a study on T cells of mothers and their children.

Sequenced sample: blood. The receptor was isolated from a girl aged 2-10 years in good health.

This chain's CDR3 is CASSSPGQGNTDTQYF. CDR3 nucleotides: TGTGCCAGCAGCAGTCCGGGACAAGGAAACACAGATACGCAGTATTTT. The V gene is TRBV9, the J gene TRBJ2-3, with D perhaps TRBD1 (6 bases). The CDR3 sequence is 16 residues long. The V and J ends lost 4 bases and 2 bases respectively, with 17 bases between them. Germline loops: CDR1 SGDLS, CDR2 YYNGEE.